Reported below is one TCR beta chain. Its matching antigen is unknown. Sequencing used immunoSEQ multiplex PCR; TCRdb keeps in-frame clones, though not all of them. The table shows tens of thousands of clones, with approximately 78% occurring only once. Germline V gives CDR1 MNHEY, CDR2 SMNVEV (reference sequence). J lost 8 bases, V lost 5 bases, and 12 bases had no gene match. The CDR3 is made up of 17 amino acids. Patients had chemo-refractory metastatic non-small-cell lung cancer and received focal radiation plus CTLA-4 blockade that used ipilimumab. These data come from a study of radiotherapy plus CTLA-4 blockade in lung cancer. Study observations and caveats: Response, reportedly, was best predicted by interferon-beta along with early blood T cell clone dynamics. Among blood TCR repertoires after radiotherapy plus ipilimumab, tumor-derived clones expanded.

The receptor was derived from a human donor with non-small cell lung cancer who had a complete response to radiotherapy plus ipilimumab. The rearrangement links TRBV27 to TRBJ2-1; 13 positions agree with TRBD2. The sequencing here drew on peripheral blood, taken from a patient treated with radiotherapy plus ipilimumab. Here the CDR3 reads CASSRKGGTSGIHEQFF. CDR3 bases: TGTGCCAGCAGTCGAAAGGGGGGGACTAGCGGGATCCATGAGCAGTTCTTC.